A single sample is the source of the 17 T cell receptor beta chains below, sequenced in a study of blood T cell repertoires in COVID-19 (dated by TCRdb to the early 2020s). To prepare the library, the immunoSEQ multiplex PCR assay was applied. TCRdb holds this immuneACCESS table with in-frame rearrangements only. Some clones are missing; in checked studies, unresolved V genes explain under half, and the rest has no known cause. The sample yields approximately 460,000 clones; 89% were counted once. The leading ten clones occupy over 0.7% of the sample. Sequencing used peripheral blood. These receptors were taken from a man younger than 30 with COVID-19, enrolled during active disease.

Points on this clone: The sample has other DNA sequences that encode this CDR3 too. The chain combines TRBV18 with TRBJ2-5; TRBD2 aligns across 9 bases. Germline values: CDR1 KGHSH, CDR2 LQKENI. Trimming removed 3 bases from V and 5 bases from J; junction bases left unmatched: 4. The CDR3 covers 14 residues. CDR3 in DNA: TGTGCCAGCTCACCGGCGGGGGGGAAGGAGACCCAGTACTTC. Translation gives CASSPAGGKETQYF.

The chain uses TRBV6-5 and TRBJ1-1; TRBD1 matches at 7 bases. Trimming took 7 bases from V and 7 from J; bases not matched to a gene: 9. This CDR3 spans 13 amino acids. The germline V gene encodes CDR1 MNHEY and CDR2 SVGAGI. In DNA, the CDR3 is TGTGCCAGCACCCTCCGGACAGGTCGTGAAGCTTTCTTT. Translating gives CASTLRTGREAFF.

V usage is TRBV20-1 and J usage is TRBJ2-7; 12 positions agree with TRBD2. The V gene end was trimmed by 3 bases and the J gene end by 5 bases; junction bases not matched to a gene: 5. CDR3 length: 14 residues. Germline V lookup: CDR1 DFQATT, CDR2 SNEGSKA (reference sequence). In DNA form, the CDR3 reads TGCAGTGCTAGTGATACTAGCGGGGGGAACGAGCAGTACTTC. Protein product: CSASDTSGGNEQYF.

This chain links TRBV6-5 with TRBJ1-5, with TRBD1 identical over 7 bases. This CDR3 contains 16 residues. J was trimmed by 4 bases and V by 4 bases; bases with no gene match: 10. CDR1 is MNHEY and CDR2 is SVGAGI in the germline V gene. The CDR3 loop reads CASSSTSGTVNQPQHF. CDR3 coding DNA: TGTGCCAGCAGTTCTACCTCCGGGACAGTAAATCAGCCCCAGCATTTT.

The chain is built from TRBV11-3 and TRBJ2-2; 7 bases are shared with TRBD2. Germline V gives CDR1 SGHNT, CDR2 YENEEA. The J segment lost 7 bases and the V segment lost 3 bases, leaving 2 bases of the junction unmatched. The CDR3 contains 13 residues. CDR3 amino acids: CASSFPGGGELFF. DNA for the CDR3: TGTGCCAGCAGCTTCCCGGGGGGCGGGGAGCTGTTTTTT.

This rearrangement joins TRBV2 to TRBJ2-3; the match to TRBD2 covers 9 bases. Germline V gene lookup returns CDR1 SNHLY and CDR2 FYNNEI. CDR3 length equals 14 residues. J gave up 5 bases and V 5 bases, and 5 bases lay outside the gene matches. CDR3 DNA: TGTGCCAGCAGTCCCGGACTAGCGAAAGATACGCAGTATTTT. It codes for CASSPGLAKDTQYF.

This chain uses TRBV9 with TRBJ1-6; D perhaps matches TRBD1 (5 bases). Germline V lookup: CDR1 SGDLS, CDR2 YYNGEE. V lost 3 bases, J lost 0 bases, and 10 bases lay in between. This CDR3 spans 16 amino acids. The CDR3 loop reads CASSEQVASYNSPLHF. CDR3 nucleotides: TGTGCCAGCAGCGAACAGGTGGCCTCCTATAATTCACCCCTCCACTTT.

The rearrangement links TRBV24-1 to TRBJ2-1; no firm D call. The CDR3 runs 11 residues. Trimming cost V 9 bases and J 7 bases, with 9 bases left between them. Germline CDR1 is KGHDR and CDR2 is SFDVKD. The CDR3, as DNA: TGTGCCACCGGATTCGGGAATGAGCAGTTCTTC. Translating gives CATGFGNEQFF.

This clone was counted only a few times. V and J are TRBV11-3 and TRBJ2-7; D gene uncertain. Germline lookup yields CDR1 SGHNT and CDR2 YENEEA. The CDR3 loop spans 13 amino acids. The V and J ends lost 4 bases and 3 bases respectively, with 10 bases between them. For the CDR3, the DNA is TGTGCCAGCAGCTCCTATGCCCACTACGAGCAGTACTTC. The encoded protein is CASSSYAHYEQYF.

This chain uses TRBV3-1 (or the pseudogene TRBV3-2) with TRBJ2-2, with D possibly TRBD2 on 5 matching bases. The V and J ends lost 9 bases and 4 bases respectively, with 15 bases between them. CDR3 length: 14 residues. The germline CDR1 and CDR2 sequences are LGHDT and YNNKEL (reference sequence). CDR3 sequence (DNA): TGTGCCAGTGAGGACTCTAGGCGCACCGGGGAGCTGTTTTTT. Translation gives CASEDSRRTGELFF.

V is TRBV30 and J is TRBJ2-7; 8 bases map to TRBD2. Looked up from germline, CDR1 is GTSNPN and CDR2 is SVGIG (reference sequence). Trimming cost V 5 bases and J 2 bases; bases outside gene matches: 5. CDR3 length: 13 residues. CDR3 bases: TGTGCCTGGGGAAGCGGGAGAGCCTACGAGCAGTACTTC. Protein: CAWGSGRAYEQYF.

Here the CDR3 DNA reads TGTGCCAGCAGCCCGGGACTGAATAGCAATCAGCCCCAGCATTTT. It encodes CASSPGLNSNQPQHF. The chain carries TRBV7-6 and TRBJ1-5; maybe TRBD1 (5 bases). Trimming left V 5 bases short and J 0 bases short, with 11 bases between. Germline CDR1 reads SGHVS; CDR2 reads FNYEAQ. This CDR3 has 15 amino acids.

The J gene is TRBJ2-2, the V gene TRBV19; D perhaps matches TRBD2 (6 bases). CDR3 length: 15 residues. Trimming left V 5 bases short and J 7 bases short, with 17 bases between. Germline-derived CDR1 and CDR2 are LNHDA and SQIVND (reference sequence). CDR3 sequence reads: CASSLGGGVIGELFF. CDR3 nucleotide sequence: TGTGCCAGTAGTTTGGGGGGAGGAGTCATCGGGGAGCTGTTTTTT. Together with reference TRBV19 and TRBJ2-2, the CDR3 gives the full variable domain: DGGITQSPKYLFRKEGQNVTLSCEQNLNHDAMYWYRQDPGQGLRLIYYSQIVNDFQKGDIAEGYSVSREKKESFPLTVTSAQKNPTAFYLCASSLGGGVIGELFFGEGSRLTVL.

V gene TRBV3-1 (or the pseudogene TRBV3-2) combines with J gene TRBJ2-7; the D gene is possibly TRBD2 (6 bases). Germline CDR1 LGHDT, CDR2 YNNKEL (reference sequence). CDR3 length: 15 residues. V was trimmed by 3 bases and J by 9 bases, leaving 21 bases between them. As DNA, the CDR3 is TGTGCCAGCAGCCAGCCGGGAGATAAAAAAATCCGGCAGTACTTC. This gives the protein CASSQPGDKKIRQYF.

The genes are TRBV20-1 and TRBJ1-2; D remains ambiguous. Looked up from germline, CDR1 is DFQATT and CDR2 is SNEGSKA (reference sequence). V lost 3 bases and J lost 4, with 15 bases in between. This CDR3 is 14 amino acids long. In DNA form, the CDR3 reads TGCAGTGCTAGTGGGCTCGGAGTCTCCTATGGCTACACCTTC. The encoded protein is CSASGLGVSYGYTF.

The chain links TRBV28 to TRBJ2-4; 9 bases fit TRBD1. With V trimmed by 5 bases and J by 2 bases, 10 bases remained unmatched. This CDR3 has 17 residues. The germline gives CDR1 MDHEN, CDR2 SYDVKM. CDR3 residues: CASSTMGQGWSKNIQYF. The CDR3 DNA is TGTGCCAGCAGTACCATGGGACAGGGTTGGTCCAAAAACATTCAGTACTTC.

The rearrangement uses TRBV7-9 and TRBJ1-5; 7 bases agree with TRBD1. The length of the CDR3 is 12 residues. J lost 11 bases, V lost 5 bases, and 6 bases had no gene match. Germline loops: CDR1 SEHNR, CDR2 FQNEAQ (reference sequence). This CDR3 reads CASSVDRVAQHF. The CDR3 DNA reads as TGTGCCAGCAGCGTCGACAGGGTGGCCCAGCATTTT.